One and the same sample provided the 7 T cell receptor beta chains below, sequenced in a study of blood T cell repertoires in COVID-19. TCRdb keeps only in-frame clones here, not all; method: immunoSEQ multiplex PCR. Counted here are 200,000 to 250,000 clones, 89% occurring once; the ten biggest clones make up around 6.5%. Source material: peripheral blood. These receptors were collected from a man in his 60s who had recovered from COVID-19.

The rearrangement uses TRBV13 and TRBJ1-6; D is uncertain. The CDR3 runs to 12 residues. CDR1 and CDR2 (germline): PRHDT, FYEKMQ (reference sequence). Trimming left V 5 bases short and J 6 bases short, with 5 bases between. CDR3 protein: CASSLTNSPLHF. The CDR3 nucleotides read TGTGCCAGCAGCCTAACTAATTCACCCCTCCACTTT.

This chain uses TRBV7-9 with TRBJ1-3; 7 bases line up with TRBD1. CDR1 SEHNR and CDR2 FQNEAQ come from the germline V gene (reference sequence). There are 14 residues in the CDR3. Trimming cost V 6 bases and J 2 bases; bases outside gene matches: 4. DNA of the CDR3: TGTGCCAGCAGGCCCCAGGGGGCTGGAAACACCATATATTTT. Protein: CASRPQGAGNTIYF.

This clone appeared a single time. The rearrangement uses TRBV7-3 and TRBJ2-2, with D tentatively TRBD1 (6 bases). The CDR3 is 15 residues long. Germline lookup yields CDR1 SGHTA and CDR2 FQGTGA. V lost 3 bases and J 0 bases, leaving 8 bases between the germline ends. The CDR3 DNA is TGTGCCAGCAGCTTGGGACAAGCGAACACCGGGGAGCTGTTTTTT. It is translated as CASSLGQANTGELFF.

This chain uses TRBV5-1 with TRBJ2-7; 8 positions agree with TRBD2. CDR1 is SGHRS and CDR2 is YFSETQ in the germline V gene. Trimming removed 8 bases from V and 3 bases from J; junction bases left unmatched: 7. The CDR3 spans 13 residues. Written as DNA, the CDR3 is TGCGCCAGTAGGGAGACTAGCGTCTACGAGCAGTACTTC. It is translated as CASRETSVYEQYF.

The chain joins TRBV5-6 to TRBJ1-5; 8 bases map to TRBD1. Germline-derived CDR1 and CDR2 are SGHDT and YYEEEE. CDR3 length equals 14 residues. The V gene end was trimmed by 4 bases and the J gene end by 7 bases; junction bases not matched to a gene: 7. The CDR3 DNA follows: TGTGCCAGCAGCCTGACAGGGGCAAAGCAGCCCCAGCATTTT. Translation: CASSLTGAKQPQHF.

The genes are TRBV6-1 and TRBJ1-3; D might be TRBD1 (5 bases). Germline V CDR1 and CDR2: MNHNS, SASEGT. This CDR3 region has 17 residues. V was pared by 4 bases and J by 0 bases, with 16 bases between. The DNA of the CDR3 is TGTGCCAGCAGTGGACGGTGGGGCCTAAGCTCTGGAAACACCATATATTTT. It is translated as CASSGRWGLSSGNTIYF.

This CDR3 is CASRRDSQMGHNEQFF. Written as DNA, the CDR3 is TGTGCCAGTAGGAGGGACAGTCAAATGGGGCACAATGAGCAGTTCTTC. This chain links TRBV19 with TRBJ2-1; 7 bases are shared with TRBD1. There are 16 residues in the CDR3. CDR1 and CDR2 from the germline V gene are LNHDA and SQIVND (reference sequence). With 6 bases clipped from V and 5 bases from J, the junction kept 13 bases outside the gene matches. The complete variable domain, with remaining parts taken from reference TRBV19 and TRBJ2-1, reads DGGITQSPKYLFRKEGQNVTLSCEQNLNHDAMYWYRQDPGQGLRLIYYSQIVNDFQKGDIAEGYSVSREKKESFPLTVTSAQKNPTAFYLCASRRDSQMGHNEQFFGPGTRLTVL.